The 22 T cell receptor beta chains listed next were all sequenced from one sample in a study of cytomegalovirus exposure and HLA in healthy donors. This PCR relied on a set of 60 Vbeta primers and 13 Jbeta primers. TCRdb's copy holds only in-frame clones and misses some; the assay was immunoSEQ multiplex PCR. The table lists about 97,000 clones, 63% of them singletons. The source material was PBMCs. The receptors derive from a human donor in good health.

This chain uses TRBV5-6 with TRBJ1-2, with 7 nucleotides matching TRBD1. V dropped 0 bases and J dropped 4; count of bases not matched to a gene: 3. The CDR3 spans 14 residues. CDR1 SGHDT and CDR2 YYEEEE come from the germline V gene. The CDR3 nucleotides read TGTGCCAGCAGCTTGGATCACAGGGGCTATGGCTACACCTTC. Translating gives CASSLDHRGYGYTF.

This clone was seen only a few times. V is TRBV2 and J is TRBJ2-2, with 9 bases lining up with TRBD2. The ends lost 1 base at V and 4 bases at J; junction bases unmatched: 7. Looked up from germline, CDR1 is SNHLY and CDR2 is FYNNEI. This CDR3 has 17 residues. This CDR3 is CASSEGGAGGTTGELFF. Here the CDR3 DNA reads TGTGCCAGCAGTGAAGGGGGAGCGGGAGGAACCACCGGGGAGCTGTTTTTT.

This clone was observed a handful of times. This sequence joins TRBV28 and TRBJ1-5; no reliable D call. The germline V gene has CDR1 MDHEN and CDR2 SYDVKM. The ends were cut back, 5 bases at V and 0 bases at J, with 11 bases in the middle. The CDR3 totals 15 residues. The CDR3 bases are TGTGCCAGCAGTGCCGGGTTATATAGCAATCAGCCCCAGCATTTT. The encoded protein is CASSAGLYSNQPQHF.

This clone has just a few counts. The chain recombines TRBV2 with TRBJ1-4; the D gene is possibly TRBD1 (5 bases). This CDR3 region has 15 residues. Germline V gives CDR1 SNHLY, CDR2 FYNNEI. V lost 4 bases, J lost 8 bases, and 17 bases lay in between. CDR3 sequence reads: CASSAGTHRGEKLFF. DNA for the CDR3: TGTGCCAGCAGTGCCGGTACCCACCGGGGGGAAAAACTGTTTTTT.

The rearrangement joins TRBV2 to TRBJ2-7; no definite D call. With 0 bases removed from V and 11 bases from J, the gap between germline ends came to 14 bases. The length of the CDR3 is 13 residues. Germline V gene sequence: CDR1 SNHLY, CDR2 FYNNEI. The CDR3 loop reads CASSEARSQRKYF. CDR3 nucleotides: TGTGCCAGCAGTGAAGCCAGGTCCCAAAGAAAGTACTTC.

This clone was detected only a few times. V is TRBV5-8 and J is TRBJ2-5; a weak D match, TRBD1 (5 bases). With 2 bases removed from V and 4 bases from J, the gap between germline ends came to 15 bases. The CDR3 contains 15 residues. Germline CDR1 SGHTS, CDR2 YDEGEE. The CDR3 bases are TGTGCCAGCAGCTTACAGGTCAACTGGGGAGAGACCCAGTACTTC. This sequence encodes CASSLQVNWGETQYF. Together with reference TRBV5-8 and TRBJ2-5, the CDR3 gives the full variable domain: EAGVTQSPTHLIKTRGQQATLRCSPISGHTSVYWYQQALGLGLQFLLWYDEGEERNRGNFPPRFSGRQFPNYSSELNVNALELEDSALYLCASSLQVNWGETQYFGPGTRLLVL.

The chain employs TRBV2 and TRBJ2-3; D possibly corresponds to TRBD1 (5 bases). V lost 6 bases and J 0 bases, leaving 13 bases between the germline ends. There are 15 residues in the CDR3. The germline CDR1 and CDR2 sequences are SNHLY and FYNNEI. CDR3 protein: CASSGGGASTDTQYF. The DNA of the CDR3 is TGTGCCAGCAGCGGCGGTGGGGCCAGCACAGATACGCAGTATTTT.

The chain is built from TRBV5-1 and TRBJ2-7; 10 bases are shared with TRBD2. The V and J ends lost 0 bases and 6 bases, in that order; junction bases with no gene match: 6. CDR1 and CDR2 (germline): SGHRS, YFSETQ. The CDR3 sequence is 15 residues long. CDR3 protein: CASSLAPASGGEQYF. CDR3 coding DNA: TGCGCCAGCAGCTTGGCCCCAGCTAGCGGGGGCGAGCAGTACTTC.

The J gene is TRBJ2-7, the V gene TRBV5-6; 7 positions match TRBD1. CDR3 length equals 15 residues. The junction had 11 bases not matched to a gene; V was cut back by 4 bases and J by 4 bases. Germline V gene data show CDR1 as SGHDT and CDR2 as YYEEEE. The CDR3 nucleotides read TGTGCCAGCAGCCCGGACAGGACCCGACCATACGAGCAGTACTTC. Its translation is CASSPDRTRPYEQYF.

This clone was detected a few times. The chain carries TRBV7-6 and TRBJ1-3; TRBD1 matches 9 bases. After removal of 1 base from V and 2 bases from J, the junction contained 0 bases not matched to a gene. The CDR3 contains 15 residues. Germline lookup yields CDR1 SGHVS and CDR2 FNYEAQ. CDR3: CASSLDRGPGNTIYF. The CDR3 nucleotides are TGTGCCAGCAGCTTAGACAGGGGGCCTGGAAACACCATATATTTT.

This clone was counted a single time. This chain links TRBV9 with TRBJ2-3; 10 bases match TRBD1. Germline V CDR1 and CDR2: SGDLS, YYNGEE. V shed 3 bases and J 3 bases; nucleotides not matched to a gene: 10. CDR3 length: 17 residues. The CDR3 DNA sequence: TGTGCCAGCAGCGCTGGACAGGGGGTTCTCTGGACAGATACGCAGTATTTT. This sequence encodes CASSAGQGVLWTDTQYF.

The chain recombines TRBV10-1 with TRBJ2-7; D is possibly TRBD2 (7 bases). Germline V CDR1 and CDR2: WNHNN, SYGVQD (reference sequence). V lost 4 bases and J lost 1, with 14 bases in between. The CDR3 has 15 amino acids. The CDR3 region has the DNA TGCGCCAGCAGTGCAGGGGCTAGCGGATCCTACGAGCAGTACTTC. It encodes CASSAGASGSYEQYF.

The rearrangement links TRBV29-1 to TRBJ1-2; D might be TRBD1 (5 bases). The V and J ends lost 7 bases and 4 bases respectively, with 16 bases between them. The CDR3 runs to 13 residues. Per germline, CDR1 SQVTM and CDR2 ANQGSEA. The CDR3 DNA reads TGCAGCGCCGTCGACAGTTTCCCCTATGGCTACACCTTC. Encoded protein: CSAVDSFPYGYTF.

CDR3 DNA sequence: TGCGCCAGCAGCTTTTCAACTAGCGACCTTATCTACAATGAGCAGTTCTTC. Amino acids: CASSFSTSDLIYNEQFF. J is TRBJ2-1 and V is TRBV5-1; 7 bases are shared with TRBD2. The CDR3 runs 17 residues. CDR1 is SGHRS, CDR2 YFSETQ, per germline. V was pared by 2 bases and J by 3 bases, with 11 bases of the junction left unmatched.

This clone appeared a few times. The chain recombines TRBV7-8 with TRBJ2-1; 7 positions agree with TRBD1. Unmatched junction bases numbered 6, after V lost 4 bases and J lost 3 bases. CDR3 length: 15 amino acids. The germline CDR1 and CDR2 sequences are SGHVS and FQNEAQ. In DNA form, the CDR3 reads TGTGCCAGCAGCTACTCGACAGGGAACTACAATGAGCAGTTCTTC. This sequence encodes CASSYSTGNYNEQFF.

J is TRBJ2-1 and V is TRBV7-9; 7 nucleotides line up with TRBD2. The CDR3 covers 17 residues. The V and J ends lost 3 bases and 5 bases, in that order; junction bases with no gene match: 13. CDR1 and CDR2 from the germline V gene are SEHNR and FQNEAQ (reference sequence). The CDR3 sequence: CASSLVWGGGRNNEQFF. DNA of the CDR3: TGTGCCAGCAGCTTGGTCTGGGGGGGAGGACGGAACAATGAGCAGTTCTTC.

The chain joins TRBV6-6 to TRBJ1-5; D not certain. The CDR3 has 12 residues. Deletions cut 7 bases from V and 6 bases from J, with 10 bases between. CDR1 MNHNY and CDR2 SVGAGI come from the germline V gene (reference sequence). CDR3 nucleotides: TGTGCCAGCAACCCACGGGGTCAGCCCCAGCATTTT. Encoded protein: CASNPRGQPQHF.

CDR3 amino acids: CAWRLTGTYEQYF. CDR3 DNA: TGTGCCTGGAGACTGACAGGGACCTACGAGCAGTACTTC. This rearrangement joins TRBV30 to TRBJ2-7; 7 nucleotides line up with TRBD1. The CDR3 contains 13 residues. V lost 3 bases to trimming and J lost 2 bases; unmatched junction nucleotides: 4. Per the germline V gene, CDR1 is GTSNPN and CDR2 is SVGIG (reference sequence).

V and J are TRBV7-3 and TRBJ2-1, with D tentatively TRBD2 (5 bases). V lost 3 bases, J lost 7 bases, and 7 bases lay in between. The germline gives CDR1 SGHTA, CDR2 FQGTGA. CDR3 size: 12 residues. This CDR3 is CASSFSGNEQFF. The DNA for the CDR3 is TGTGCCAGCAGCTTCTCGGGAAATGAGCAGTTCTTC.

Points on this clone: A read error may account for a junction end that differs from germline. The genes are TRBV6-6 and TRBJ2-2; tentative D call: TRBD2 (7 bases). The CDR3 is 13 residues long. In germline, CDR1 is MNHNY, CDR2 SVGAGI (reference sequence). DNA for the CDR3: TGTGCCAGCTGTGAGCGGGACACTGGGGAGCTGTTTTTT. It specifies CASCERDTGELFF.

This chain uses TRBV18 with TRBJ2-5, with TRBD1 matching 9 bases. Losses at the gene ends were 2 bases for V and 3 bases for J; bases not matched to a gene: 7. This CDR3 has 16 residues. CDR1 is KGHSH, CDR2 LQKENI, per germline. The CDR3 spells CASSPLGQGVEETQYF. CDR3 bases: TGTGCCAGCTCACCATTGGGACAGGGTGTGGAAGAGACCCAGTACTTC.

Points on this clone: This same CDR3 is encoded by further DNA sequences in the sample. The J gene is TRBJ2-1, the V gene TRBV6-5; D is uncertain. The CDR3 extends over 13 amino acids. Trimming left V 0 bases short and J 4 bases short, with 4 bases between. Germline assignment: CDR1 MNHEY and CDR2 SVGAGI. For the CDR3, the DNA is TGTGCCAGCAGTTACTCGCGGTACAATGAGCAGTTCTTC. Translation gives CASSYSRYNEQFF.